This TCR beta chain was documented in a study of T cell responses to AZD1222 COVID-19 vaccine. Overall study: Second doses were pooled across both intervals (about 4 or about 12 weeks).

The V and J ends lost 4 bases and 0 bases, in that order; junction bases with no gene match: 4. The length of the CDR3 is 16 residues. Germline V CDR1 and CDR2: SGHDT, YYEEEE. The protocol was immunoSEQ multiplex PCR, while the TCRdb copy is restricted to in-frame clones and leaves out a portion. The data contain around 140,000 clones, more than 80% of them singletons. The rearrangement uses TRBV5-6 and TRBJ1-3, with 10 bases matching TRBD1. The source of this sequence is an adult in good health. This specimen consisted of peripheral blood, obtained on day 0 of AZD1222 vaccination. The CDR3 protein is CASSRDRGRSGNTIYF. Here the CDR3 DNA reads TGTGCCAGCAGCCGCGACAGGGGGCGCTCTGGAAACACCATATATTTT.